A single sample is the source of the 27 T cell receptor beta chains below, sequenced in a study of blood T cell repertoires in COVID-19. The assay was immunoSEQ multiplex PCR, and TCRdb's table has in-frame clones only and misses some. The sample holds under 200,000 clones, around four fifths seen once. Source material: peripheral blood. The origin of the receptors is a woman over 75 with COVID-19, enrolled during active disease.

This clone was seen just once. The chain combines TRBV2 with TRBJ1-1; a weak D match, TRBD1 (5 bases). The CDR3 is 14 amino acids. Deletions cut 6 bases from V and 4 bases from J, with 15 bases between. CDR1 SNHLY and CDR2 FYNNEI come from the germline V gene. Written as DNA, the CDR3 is TGTGCCAGCAGGGTGGTGGGGGAGGGCACTGAAGCTTTCTTT. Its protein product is CASRVVGEGTEAFF.

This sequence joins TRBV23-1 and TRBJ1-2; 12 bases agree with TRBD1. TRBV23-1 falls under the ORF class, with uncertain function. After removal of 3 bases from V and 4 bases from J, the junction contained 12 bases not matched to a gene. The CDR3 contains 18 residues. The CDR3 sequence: CASSHPYRDRGRGYGYTF. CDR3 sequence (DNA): TGCGCCAGCAGTCATCCCTACCGGGACAGGGGGCGAGGCTATGGCTACACCTTC.

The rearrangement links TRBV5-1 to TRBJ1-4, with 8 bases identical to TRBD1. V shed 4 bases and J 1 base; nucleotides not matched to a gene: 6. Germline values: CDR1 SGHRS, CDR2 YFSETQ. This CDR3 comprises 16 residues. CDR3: CASSREDRGTNEKLFF. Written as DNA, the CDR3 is TGCGCCAGCAGCCGAGAAGACAGGGGAACTAATGAAAAACTGTTTTTT.

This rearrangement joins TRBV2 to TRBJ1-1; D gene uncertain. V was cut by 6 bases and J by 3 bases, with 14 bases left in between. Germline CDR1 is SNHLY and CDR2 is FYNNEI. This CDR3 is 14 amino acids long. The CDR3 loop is CASRLYTSDTEAFF. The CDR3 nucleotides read TGTGCCAGCAGACTGTATACCTCGGACACTGAAGCTTTCTTT.

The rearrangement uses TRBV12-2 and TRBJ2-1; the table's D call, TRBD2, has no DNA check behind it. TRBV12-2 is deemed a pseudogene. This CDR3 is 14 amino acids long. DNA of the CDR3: TGTGCAAGTCGCTTTTCGTCTGAGGAGAATGAGCAGTTCTTC. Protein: CASRFSSEENEQFF.

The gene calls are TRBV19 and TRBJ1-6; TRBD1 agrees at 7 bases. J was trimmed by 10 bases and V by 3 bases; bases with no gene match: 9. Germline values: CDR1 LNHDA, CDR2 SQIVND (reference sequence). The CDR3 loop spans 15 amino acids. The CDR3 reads CASSMIPGGQSPLHF. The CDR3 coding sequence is TGTGCCAGTAGTATGATCCCAGGGGGGCAGTCACCCCTCCACTTT.

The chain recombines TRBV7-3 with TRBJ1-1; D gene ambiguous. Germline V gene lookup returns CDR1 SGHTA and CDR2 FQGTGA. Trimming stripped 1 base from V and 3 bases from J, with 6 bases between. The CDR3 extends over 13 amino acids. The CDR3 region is CASSLKGDTEAFF. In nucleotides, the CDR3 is TGTGCCAGCAGCTTAAAGGGAGACACTGAAGCTTTCTTT.

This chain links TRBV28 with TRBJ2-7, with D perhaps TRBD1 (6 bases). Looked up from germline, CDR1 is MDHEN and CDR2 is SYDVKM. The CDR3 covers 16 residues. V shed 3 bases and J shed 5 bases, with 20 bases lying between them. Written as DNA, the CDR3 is TGTGCCAGCAGTTTGGCCAGGGCAGGGGATGGTCACGAGCAGTACTTC. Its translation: CASSLARAGDGHEQYF.

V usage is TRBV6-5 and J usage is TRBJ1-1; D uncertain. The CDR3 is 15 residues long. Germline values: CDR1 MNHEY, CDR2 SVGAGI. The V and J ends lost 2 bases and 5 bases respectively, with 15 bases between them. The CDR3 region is CASSYPTLGGTEAFF. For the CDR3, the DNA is TGTGCCAGCAGTTACCCTACCCTAGGTGGGACTGAAGCTTTCTTT.

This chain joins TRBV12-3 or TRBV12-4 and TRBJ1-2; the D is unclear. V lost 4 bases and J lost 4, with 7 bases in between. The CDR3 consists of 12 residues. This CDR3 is CASSSRGYGYTF. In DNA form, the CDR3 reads TGTGCCAGCAGTTCCCGAGGCTATGGCTACACCTTC.

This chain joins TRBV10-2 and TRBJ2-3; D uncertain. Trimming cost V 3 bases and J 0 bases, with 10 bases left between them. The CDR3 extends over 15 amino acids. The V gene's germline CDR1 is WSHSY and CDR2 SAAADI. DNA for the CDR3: TGCGCCAGCAGTGAATCTCCAACTAGCACAGATACGCAGTATTTT. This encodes CASSESPTSTDTQYF.

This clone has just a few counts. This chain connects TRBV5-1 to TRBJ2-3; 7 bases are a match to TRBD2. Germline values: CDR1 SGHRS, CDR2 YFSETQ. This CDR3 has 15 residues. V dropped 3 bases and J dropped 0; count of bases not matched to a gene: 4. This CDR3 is CASSSASGSTDTQYF. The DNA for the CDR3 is TGCGCCAGCAGCTCTGCTAGCGGTAGCACAGATACGCAGTATTTT.

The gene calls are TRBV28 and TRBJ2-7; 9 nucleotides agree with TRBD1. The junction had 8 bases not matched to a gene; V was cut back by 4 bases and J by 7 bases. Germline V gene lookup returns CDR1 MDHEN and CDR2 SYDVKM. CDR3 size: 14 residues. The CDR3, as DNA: TGTGCCAGCAGTTCTCCGGGACAGGGCCTGGAGCAGTACTTC. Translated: CASSSPGQGLEQYF.

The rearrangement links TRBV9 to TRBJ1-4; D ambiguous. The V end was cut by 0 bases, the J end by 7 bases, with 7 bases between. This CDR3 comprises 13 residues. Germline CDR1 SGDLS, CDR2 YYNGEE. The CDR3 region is CASSVDPGEKLFF. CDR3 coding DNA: TGTGCCAGCAGCGTAGACCCGGGTGAAAAACTGTTTTTT.

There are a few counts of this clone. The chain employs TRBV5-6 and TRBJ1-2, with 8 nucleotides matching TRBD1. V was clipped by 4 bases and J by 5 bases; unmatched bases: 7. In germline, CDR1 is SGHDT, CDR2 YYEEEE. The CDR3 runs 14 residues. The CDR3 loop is CASSGTGGRYGYTF. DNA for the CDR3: TGTGCCAGCAGCGGAACAGGGGGAAGGTATGGCTACACCTTC.

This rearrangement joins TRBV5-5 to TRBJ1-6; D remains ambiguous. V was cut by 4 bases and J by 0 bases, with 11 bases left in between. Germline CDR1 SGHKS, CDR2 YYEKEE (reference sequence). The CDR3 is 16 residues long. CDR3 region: CASSISESSYNSPLHF. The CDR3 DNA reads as TGTGCCAGCAGCATCTCGGAGAGCTCCTATAATTCACCCCTCCACTTT.

CDR3 in DNA: TGTGCCAGCAGTAGGGCTAGCGGGGGGAACACAGATACGCAGTATTTT. Protein sequence: CASSRASGGNTDTQYF. The V and J genes are TRBV6-2 or TRBV6-3 and TRBJ2-3, with 11 nucleotides matching TRBD2. Germline V CDR1 and CDR2: MNHEY, SVGEGT. V lost 5 bases, J lost 2 bases, and 6 bases stayed unmatched. The CDR3 is 16 residues long.

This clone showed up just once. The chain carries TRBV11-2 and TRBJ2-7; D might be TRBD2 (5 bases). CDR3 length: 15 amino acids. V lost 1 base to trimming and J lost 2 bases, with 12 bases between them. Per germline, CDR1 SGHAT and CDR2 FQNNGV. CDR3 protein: CASSLGPTITYEQYF. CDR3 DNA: TGTGCCAGCAGCTTAGGTCCGACTATAACCTACGAGCAGTACTTC.

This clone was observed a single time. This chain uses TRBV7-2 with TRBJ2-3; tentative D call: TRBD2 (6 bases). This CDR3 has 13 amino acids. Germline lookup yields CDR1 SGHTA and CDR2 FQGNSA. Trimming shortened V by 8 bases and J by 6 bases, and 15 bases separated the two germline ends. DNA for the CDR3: TGTGCCAGCCGGTCACGGGAGTGGGATACGCAGTATTTT. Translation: CASRSREWDTQYF.

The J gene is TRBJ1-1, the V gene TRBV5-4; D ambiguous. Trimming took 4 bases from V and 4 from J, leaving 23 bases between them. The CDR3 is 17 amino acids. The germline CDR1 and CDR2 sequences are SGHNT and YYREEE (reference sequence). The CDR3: CASSLYPGATSSTEAFF. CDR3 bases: TGTGCCAGCAGCCTTTACCCGGGAGCCACCTCGAGCACTGAAGCTTTCTTT.

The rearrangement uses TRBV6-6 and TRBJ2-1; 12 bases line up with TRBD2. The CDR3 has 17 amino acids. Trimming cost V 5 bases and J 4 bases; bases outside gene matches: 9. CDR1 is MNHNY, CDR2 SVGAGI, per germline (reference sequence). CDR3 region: CASSPSGRASSYNEQFF. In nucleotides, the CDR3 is TGTGCCAGCAGTCCTAGCGGGAGGGCCTCTAGTTACAATGAGCAGTTCTTC.

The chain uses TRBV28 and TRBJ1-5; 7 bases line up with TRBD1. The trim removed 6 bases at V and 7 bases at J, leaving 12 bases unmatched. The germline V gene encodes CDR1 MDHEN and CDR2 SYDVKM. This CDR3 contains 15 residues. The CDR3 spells CASRLQGLHMQPQHF. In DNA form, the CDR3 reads TGTGCCAGCAGACTACAGGGGCTCCATATGCAGCCCCAGCATTTT.

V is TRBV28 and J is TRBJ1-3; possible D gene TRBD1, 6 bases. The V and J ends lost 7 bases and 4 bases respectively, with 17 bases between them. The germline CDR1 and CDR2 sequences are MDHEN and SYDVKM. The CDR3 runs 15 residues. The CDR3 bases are TGTGCCAGCACCCCAGGCCAGGGGCGAGGAAACACCATATATTTT. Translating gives CASTPGQGRGNTIYF.

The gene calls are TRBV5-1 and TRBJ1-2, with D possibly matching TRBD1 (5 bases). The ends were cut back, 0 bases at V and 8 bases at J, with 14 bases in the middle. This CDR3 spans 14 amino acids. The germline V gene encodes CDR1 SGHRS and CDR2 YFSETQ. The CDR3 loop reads CASSLESRVGGYTF. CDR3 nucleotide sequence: TGCGCCAGCAGCTTGGAGTCCAGGGTGGGCGGCTACACCTTC.

The CDR3 region is CASSEKVGYFGSEQFF. The CDR3 bases are TGTGCCAGCAGCGAAAAGGTGGGCTACTTCGGAAGTGAGCAGTTCTTC. V is TRBV3-1 (or the pseudogene TRBV3-2) and J is TRBJ2-1; no clear D. The length of the CDR3 is 16 residues. Germline V gene sequence: CDR1 LGHDT, CDR2 YNNKEL (reference sequence). V dropped 5 bases and J dropped 9 bases, with 23 bases sitting between them.

Here the CDR3 reads CSAPRGETQYF. In DNA form, the CDR3 reads TGCAGTGCCCCTAGGGGAGAGACCCAGTACTTC. The J gene is TRBJ2-5, the V gene TRBV20-1; possibly TRBD1 for D (5 bases). CDR1 is DFQATT and CDR2 is SNEGSKA in the germline V gene (reference sequence). With 6 bases removed from V and 4 bases from J, the gap between germline ends came to 9 bases. This CDR3 region has 11 residues.

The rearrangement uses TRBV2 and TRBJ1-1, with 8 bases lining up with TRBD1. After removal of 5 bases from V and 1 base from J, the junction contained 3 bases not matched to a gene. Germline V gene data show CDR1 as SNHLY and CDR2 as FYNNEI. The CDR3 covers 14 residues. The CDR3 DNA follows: TGTGCCAGCAGTAAGGGACAGGCGAACACTGAAGCTTTCTTT. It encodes CASSKGQANTEAFF.